This is a list of T cell receptor beta chains from one sample in a study of long-term antiretroviral therapy in people with HIV. Libraries were prepared by immunoSEQ multiplex PCR; TCRdb keeps only in-frame clonotypes and omits some of them. The data show tens of thousands of clones, 80% seen once. The sample here was unsorted PBMCs, taken 0.3 years after starting antiretroviral therapy. These receptor sequences come from a man aged 35 to 55 with HIV. The CDR3 runs from the conserved cysteine through the conserved F or W. Each record gives: V gene, J gene, CDR3 protein.

>TRBV5-5|TRBJ1-5
CASTAGQGLGLNQPQHF
>TRBV7-2|TRBJ1-6
CASTHGGYNSPLHF
>TRBV28|TRBJ2-7
CASSPGQGASYEQYF
>TRBV7-9|TRBJ2-5
CASSGRTGRYEETQYF
>TRBV7-9|TRBJ2-7
CASSLTSGRPSYEQYF
>TRBV6-5|TRBJ2-3
CASSYSLGLADTQYF
>TRBV7-2|TRBJ2-7
CASSLAFTGASEQYF
>TRBV6-5|TRBJ2-7
CASSYSMVFEQYF
>TRBV9|TRBJ2-5
CASSVGGLNLLGQETQYF
>TRBV7-4|TRBJ1-2
CASSYRDREGYGYTF
>TRBV11-2|TRBJ2-7
CASRPTDQGLAGVPYEQYF
>TRBV27|TRBJ2-7
CASSSWHPEGEQYF
>TRBV19|TRBJ1-3
CASRRRSGNTIYF
>TRBV18|TRBJ2-3
CASSPPISGSTDTQYF
>TRBV9|TRBJ2-3
CASSVALSSDTQYF
>TRBV27|TRBJ2-3
CASRRRETSTDTQYF
>TRBV5-6|TRBJ1-6
CASSLGGPRSPLHF
>TRBV19|TRBJ1-2
CASSIQGAANYGYTF
>TRBV7-8|TRBJ2-2
CASSLGGQGLGTGELFF
>TRBV4-2|TRBJ2-1
CASSQEPTTGPSYNEQFF
>TRBV6-5|TRBJ1-3
CASSYSWTVQNTIYF
>TRBV6-6|TRBJ2-7
CASSYSRSSSYEQYF
>TRBV4-3|TRBJ1-1
CASSQGLQGFLAFF
>TRBV5-8|TRBJ2-7
CASSLAWSGTHEQYF
>TRBV7-2|TRBJ1-2
CASSFGLTGGRGYTF
>TRBV5-1|TRBJ2-3
CASSGGRGPTDTQYF
>TRBV2|TRBJ2-1
CATSDPGGPYNEQFF
>TRBV2|TRBJ2-7
CASSGQGEGPSSYEQYF
>TRBV7-9|TRBJ2-5
CASSTSGQETQYF
>TRBV29-1|TRBJ2-4
CSAWQGAGYIQYF
>TRBV11-2|TRBJ2-2
CASSSTVNTGELFF
>TRBV28|TRBJ2-5
CASSLIGWETQYF
>TRBV30|TRBJ1-5
CAWSRDRDQPQHF
>TRBV6-1|TRBJ1-4
CASSPPRGENEKLFF
>TRBV18|TRBJ1-2
CASSPTAFDGYTF
>TRBV6-1|TRBJ2-3
CASREGQGADTQYF
>TRBV4-1|TRBJ1-4
CASSQETDYNEKLFF
>TRBV7-2|TRBJ1-3
CASSLVRNTIYF
>TRBV4-3|TRBJ1-4
CASSQDLSSATNEKLFF
>TRBV11-2|TRBJ1-3
CASSLAHGGSGNTIYF
>TRBV19|TRBJ2-1
CASSKGLAGADNEQFF
>TRBV28|TRBJ2-1
CASSLPSGRHNEQFF
>TRBV11-2|TRBJ1-2
CASSLVAGGSYGYTF
>TRBV4-3|TRBJ2-6
CASSQSFSGANVLTF
>TRBV11-3|TRBJ2-5
CASSPRTSGTETQYF
>TRBV27|TRBJ1-2
CASSLNGDGYTF
>TRBV28|TRBJ1-2
CASSPGTGESYGYTF
>TRBV5-6|TRBJ1-2
CASSARGYGYTF
>TRBV29-1|TRBJ2-7
CSVSSGGATYEQYF
>TRBV7-2|TRBJ1-6
CASSLAQSRVSPLHF
>TRBV5-1|TRBJ1-3
CASSLPGGGSNTIYF
>TRBV18|TRBJ1-2
CASSQISRPSYGYTF
>TRBV7-2|TRBJ2-6
CASSFSSGANVLTF
>TRBV9|TRBJ2-7
CASSGDSYEQYF
>TRBV7-9|TRBJ2-1
CASSLSPLRNEQFF
>TRBV5-1|TRBJ1-1
CASSWGPGGNTEAFF
>TRBV7-8|TRBJ2-1
CASSSGLRQFF
>TRBV18|TRBJ1-4
CASSPGQGIYEKLFF